This TCR beta chain stems from a study of early T cells in non-severe SARS-CoV-2 infection. Study-level information: The authors sequenced bulk RNA from unsorted whole blood, leaving chains unpaired.

Study findings and constraints: The study's VDJdb matching favored anti-spike CD8 responses and missed private and CD4 specificities.

About this clonotype itself: The antigen is not known.

After removal of 4 bases from V and 7 bases from J, the junction contained 2 bases not matched to a gene. The CDR3 runs to 14 residues. Germline values: CDR1 SGHAT, CDR2 FQDESV (reference sequence). MiXCR, applied by TCRdb to the 5' RACE reads, yields one record per CDR3 protein. The sample holds 65,000 to 70,000 distinct CDR3 sequences; 9.5% to 15% are singletons and the top ten take less than 2%. The rearrangement links TRBV11-1 to TRBJ1-6; 9 bases map to TRBD1. This receptor was obtained from an adult who was a healthcare worker with PCR-confirmed SARS-CoV-2 infection or an uninfected control (not recorded which). The sequencing sample was made of whole blood. As DNA, the CDR3 is TGTGCCAGCAGCTCCGGGACAGGGAATTCACCCCTCCACTTT. It is translated as CASSSGTGNSPLHF.